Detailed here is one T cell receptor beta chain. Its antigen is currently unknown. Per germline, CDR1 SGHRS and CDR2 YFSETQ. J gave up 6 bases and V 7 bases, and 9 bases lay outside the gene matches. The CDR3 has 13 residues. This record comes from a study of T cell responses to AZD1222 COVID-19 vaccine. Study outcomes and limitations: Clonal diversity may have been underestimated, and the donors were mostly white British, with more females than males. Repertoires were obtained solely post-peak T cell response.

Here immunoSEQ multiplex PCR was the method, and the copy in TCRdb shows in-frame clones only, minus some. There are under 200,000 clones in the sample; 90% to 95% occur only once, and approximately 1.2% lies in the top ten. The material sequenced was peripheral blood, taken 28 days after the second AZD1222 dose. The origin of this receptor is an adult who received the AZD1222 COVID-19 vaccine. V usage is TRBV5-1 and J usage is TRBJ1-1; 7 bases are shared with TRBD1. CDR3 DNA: TGCGCCAGCGATGCAGGGGGGGGTTCTGAAGCTTTCTTT. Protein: CASDAGGGSEAFF.